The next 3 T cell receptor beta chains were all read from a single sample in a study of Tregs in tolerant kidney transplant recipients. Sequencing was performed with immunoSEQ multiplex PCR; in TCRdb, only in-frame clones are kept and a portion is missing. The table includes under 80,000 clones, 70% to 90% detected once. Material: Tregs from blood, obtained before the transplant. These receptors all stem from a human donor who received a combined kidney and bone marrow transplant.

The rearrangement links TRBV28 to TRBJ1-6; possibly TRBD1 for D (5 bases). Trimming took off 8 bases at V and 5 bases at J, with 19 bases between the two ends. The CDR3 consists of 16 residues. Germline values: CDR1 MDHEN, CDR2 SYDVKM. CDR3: CASQIARGWNNSPLHF. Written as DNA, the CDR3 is TGTGCCAGCCAAATAGCGAGGGGTTGGAATAATTCACCCCTCCACTTT.

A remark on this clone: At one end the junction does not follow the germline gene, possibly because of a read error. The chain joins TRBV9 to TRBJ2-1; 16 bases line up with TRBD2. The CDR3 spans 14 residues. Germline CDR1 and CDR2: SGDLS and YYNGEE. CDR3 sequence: CASSSGLAGGSRVF. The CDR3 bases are TGTGCCAGCAGCTCGGGACTAGCGGGAGGGTCCCGCGTCTTC.

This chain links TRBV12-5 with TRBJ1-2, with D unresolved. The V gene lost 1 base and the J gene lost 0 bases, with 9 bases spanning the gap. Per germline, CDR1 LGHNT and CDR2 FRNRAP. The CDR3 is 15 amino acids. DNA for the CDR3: TGTGCTAGTGGTTTGGGCGGCGCAGCTAACTATGGCTACACCTTC. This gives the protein CASGLGGAANYGYTF.